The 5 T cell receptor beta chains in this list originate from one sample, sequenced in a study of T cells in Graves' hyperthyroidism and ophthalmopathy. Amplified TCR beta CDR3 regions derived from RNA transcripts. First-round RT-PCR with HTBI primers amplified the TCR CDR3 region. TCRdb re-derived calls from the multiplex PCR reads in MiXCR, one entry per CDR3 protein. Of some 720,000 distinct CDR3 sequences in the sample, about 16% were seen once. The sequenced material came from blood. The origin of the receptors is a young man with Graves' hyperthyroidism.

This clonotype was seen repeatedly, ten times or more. The CDR3 region has the DNA TGTGCCAGCAGCACAGGGACAGGGAACACTGAAGCTTTCTTT. Translation: CASSTGTGNTEAFF. The chain links TRBV7-9 to TRBJ1-1, with 8 bases identical to TRBD1. Losses at the gene ends were 5 bases for V and 1 base for J; bases not matched to a gene: 3. CDR1 is SEHNR, CDR2 FQNEAQ, per germline (reference sequence). This CDR3 is 14 amino acids long. The full variable domain, its missing parts supplied by reference TRBV7-9 and TRBJ1-1, is DTGVSQNPRHKITKRGQNVTFRCDPISEHNRLYWYRQTLGQGPEFLTYFQNEAQLEKSRLLSDRFSAERPKGSFSTLEIQRTEQGDSAMYLCASSTGTGNTEAFFGQGTRLTVV.

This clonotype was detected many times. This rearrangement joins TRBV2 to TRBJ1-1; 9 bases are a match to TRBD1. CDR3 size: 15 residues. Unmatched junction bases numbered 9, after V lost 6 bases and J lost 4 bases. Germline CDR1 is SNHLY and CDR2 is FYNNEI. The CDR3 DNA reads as TGTGCCAGCAGCTTGGACAGGGGAAGAGGCACTGAAGCTTTCTTT. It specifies CASSLDRGRGTEAFF.

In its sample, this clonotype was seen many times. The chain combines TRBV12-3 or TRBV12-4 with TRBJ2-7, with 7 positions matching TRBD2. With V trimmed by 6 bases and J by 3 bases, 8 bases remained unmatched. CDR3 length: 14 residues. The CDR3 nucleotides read TGTGCCAGCAGCGGGCCTAGCGGATTCTACGAGCAGTACTTC. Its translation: CASSGPSGFYEQYF.

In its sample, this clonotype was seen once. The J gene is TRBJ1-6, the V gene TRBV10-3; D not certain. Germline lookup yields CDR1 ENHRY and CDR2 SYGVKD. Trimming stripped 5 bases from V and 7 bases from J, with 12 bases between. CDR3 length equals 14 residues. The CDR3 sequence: CAISLDNRNSPLHF. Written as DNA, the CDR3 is TGTGCCATCAGTTTAGACAATCGAAATTCACCCCTCCACTTT.

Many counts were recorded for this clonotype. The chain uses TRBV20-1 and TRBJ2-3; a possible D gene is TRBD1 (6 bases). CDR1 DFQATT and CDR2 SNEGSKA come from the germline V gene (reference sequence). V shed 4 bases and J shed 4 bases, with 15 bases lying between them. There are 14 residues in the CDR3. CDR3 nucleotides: TGCAGTGCTAAAGGGGGAGCACCTGCAGATACGCAGTATTTT. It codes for CSAKGGAPADTQYF.